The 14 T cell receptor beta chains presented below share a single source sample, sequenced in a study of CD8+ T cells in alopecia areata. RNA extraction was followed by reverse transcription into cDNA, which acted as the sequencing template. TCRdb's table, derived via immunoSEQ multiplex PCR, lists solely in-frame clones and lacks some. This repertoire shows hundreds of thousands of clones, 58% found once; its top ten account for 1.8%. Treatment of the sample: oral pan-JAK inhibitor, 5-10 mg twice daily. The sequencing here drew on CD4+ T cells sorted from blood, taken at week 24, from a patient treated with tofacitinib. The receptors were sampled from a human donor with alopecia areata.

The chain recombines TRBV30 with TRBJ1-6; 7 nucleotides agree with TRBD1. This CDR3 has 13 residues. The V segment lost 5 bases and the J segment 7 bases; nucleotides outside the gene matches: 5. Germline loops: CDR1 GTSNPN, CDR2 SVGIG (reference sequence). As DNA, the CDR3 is TGTGCCTGGTATAAACAGGGGAATTCACCCCTCCACTTT. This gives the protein CAWYKQGNSPLHF.

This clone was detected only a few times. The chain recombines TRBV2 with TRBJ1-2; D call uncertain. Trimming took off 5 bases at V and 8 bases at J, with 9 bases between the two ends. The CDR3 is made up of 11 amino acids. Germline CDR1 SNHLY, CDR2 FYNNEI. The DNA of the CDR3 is TGTGCCAGCAGTTCGTCGTTAGGCTACACCTTC. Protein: CASSSSLGYTF.

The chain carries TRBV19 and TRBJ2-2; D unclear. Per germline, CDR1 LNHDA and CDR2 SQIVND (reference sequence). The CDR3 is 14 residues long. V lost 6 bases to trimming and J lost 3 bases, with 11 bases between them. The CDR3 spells CASRPSEYTGELFF. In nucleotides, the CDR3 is TGTGCCAGTAGGCCTAGTGAATACACCGGGGAGCTGTTTTTT.

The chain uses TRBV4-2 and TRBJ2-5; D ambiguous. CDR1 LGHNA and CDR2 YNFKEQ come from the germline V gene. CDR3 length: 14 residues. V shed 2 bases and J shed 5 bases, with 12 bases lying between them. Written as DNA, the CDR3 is TGTGCCAGCAGCCAAATGGTGGCCGGGGAGACCCAGTACTTC. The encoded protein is CASSQMVAGETQYF.

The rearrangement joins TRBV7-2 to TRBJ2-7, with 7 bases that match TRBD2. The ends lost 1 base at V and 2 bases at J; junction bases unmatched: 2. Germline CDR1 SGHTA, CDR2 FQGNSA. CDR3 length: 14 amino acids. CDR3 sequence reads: CASSLERGAYEQYF. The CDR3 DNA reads TGTGCCAGCAGCTTAGAGCGGGGAGCCTACGAGCAGTACTTC.

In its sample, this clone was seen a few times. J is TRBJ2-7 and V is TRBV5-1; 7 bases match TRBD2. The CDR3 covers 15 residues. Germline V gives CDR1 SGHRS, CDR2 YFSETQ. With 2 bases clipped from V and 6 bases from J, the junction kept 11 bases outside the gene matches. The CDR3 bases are TGCGCCAGCAGCTTAACTGCGGGGGACGGTGGCGAGCAGTACTTC. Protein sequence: CASSLTAGDGGEQYF.

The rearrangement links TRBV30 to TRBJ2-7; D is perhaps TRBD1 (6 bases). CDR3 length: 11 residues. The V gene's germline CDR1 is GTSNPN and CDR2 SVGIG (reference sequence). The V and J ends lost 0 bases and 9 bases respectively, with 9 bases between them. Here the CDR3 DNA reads TGTGCCTGGAGTGTACAGGGAGCGCAGTACTTC. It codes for CAWSVQGAQYF.

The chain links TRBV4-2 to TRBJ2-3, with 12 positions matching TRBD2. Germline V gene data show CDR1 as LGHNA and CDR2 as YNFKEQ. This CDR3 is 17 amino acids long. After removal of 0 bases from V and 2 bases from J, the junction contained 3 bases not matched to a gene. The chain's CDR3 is CASSQDRTSGVTDTQYF. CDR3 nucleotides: TGTGCCAGCAGCCAAGACAGGACTAGCGGGGTCACAGATACGCAGTATTTT.

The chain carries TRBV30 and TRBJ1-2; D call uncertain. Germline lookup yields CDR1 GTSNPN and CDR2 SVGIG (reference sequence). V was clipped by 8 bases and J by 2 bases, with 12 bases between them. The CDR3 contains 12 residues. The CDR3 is CALWEGNYGYTF. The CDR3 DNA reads TGTGCCCTTTGGGAGGGCAACTATGGCTACACCTTC.

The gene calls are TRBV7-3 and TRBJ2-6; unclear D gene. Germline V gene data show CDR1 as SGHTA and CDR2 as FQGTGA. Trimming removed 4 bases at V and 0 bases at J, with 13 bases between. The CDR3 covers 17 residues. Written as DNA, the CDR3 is TGTGCCAGCAGCTCCCCCTTCATCGACTCTGGGGCCAACGTCCTGACTTTC. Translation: CASSSPFIDSGANVLTF.

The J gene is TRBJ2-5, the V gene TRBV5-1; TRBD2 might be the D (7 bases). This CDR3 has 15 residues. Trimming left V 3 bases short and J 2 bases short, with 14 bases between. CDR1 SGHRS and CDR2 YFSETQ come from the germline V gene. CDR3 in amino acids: CASSYQQGGQETQYF. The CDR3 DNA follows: TGCGCCAGCAGCTACCAACAGGGAGGGCAAGAGACCCAGTACTTC.

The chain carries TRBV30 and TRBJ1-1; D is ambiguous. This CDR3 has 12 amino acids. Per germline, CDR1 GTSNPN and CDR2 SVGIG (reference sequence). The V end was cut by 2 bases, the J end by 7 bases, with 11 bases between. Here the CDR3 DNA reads TGTGCCTGGAGTCAAGGAGGAGGTGAAGCTTTCTTT. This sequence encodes CAWSQGGGEAFF.

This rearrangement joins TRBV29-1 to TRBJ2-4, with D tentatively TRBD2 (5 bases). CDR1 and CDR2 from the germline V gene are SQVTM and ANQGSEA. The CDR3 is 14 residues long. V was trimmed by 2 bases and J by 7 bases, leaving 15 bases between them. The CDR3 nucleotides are TGCAGCGTTGAACGCGGTGTAACGGGGAACATTCAGTACTTC. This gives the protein CSVERGVTGNIQYF.

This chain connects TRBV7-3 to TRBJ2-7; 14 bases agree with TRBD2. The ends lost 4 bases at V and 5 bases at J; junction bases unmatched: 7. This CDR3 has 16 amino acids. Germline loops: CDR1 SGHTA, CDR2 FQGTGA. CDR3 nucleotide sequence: TGTGCCAGCAGCTCCGGACTAGCGGGGGGTAGGCACGAGCAGTACTTC. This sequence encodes CASSSGLAGGRHEQYF.